This record covers a single TCR beta chain. Its target is not known. The authors ran a second PCR of about 6 to 11 cycles using a sample-barcoded 5' primer and a J-beta primer mix. In TCRdb, the 5' RACE reads were re-called with MiXCR into one record per CDR3 protein. This table has 580,000 or so distinct CDR3 sequences, 47% appearing once. These data come from a study of blood T cells in healthy people across ages. Study-level points and caveats: Strong correlation linked observed beta diversity and percent naive T cells.

The CDR3 loop spans 17 amino acids. The germline gives CDR1 SGHRS, CDR2 YFSETQ. V shed 0 bases and J shed 1 base, with 14 bases lying between them. Drawing of peripheral blood yielded approximately 10 milliliters from each donor. The sequence came from a man of 80 years or more in good health. The chain employs TRBV5-1 and TRBJ2-1; D is possibly TRBD2 (5 bases). The source material was blood. The CDR3 loop is CASSLAFSEPSYNEQFF. The CDR3 DNA reads TGCGCCAGCAGCTTGGCCTTTAGCGAACCTTCCTACAATGAGCAGTTCTTC.